This T cell receptor beta chain was profiled in a study of blood T cell repertoires in COVID-19. Across the whole study: Samples taken during acute and convalescent COVID-19 were collected in the United States, Italy and Spain. T cells, B-cell-depleted T cells, or PBMCs provided the cDNA or gDNA that served as material.

In the original analysis: Cell counts per sample came from amplifying reference gene primers. TCRdb keeps only in-frame clones here, not all; method: immunoSEQ multiplex PCR. That table is the source of V, J and clone size, and D and trimming were worked out from the DNA. This table has about 480,000 clones, 75% to 90% appearing once. There are 17 residues in the CDR3. Germline V gives CDR1 LNHDA, CDR2 SQIVND (reference sequence). Trimming at V came to 4 bases and at J to 0 bases, leaving 4 bases not matched to a gene. Followed longitudinally, the Seattle patients had been enrolled during active infection.

Sequencing was performed on peripheral blood. The rearrangement uses TRBV19 and TRBJ2-6, with 9 nucleotides matching TRBD1. The sequence was collected from a man younger than 35 with COVID-19, enrolled during active disease. The DNA of the CDR3 is TGTGCCAGTAGTACCGGACAGGGGCCCTCTGGGGCCAACGTCCTGACTTTC. Amino acids: CASSTGQGPSGANVLTF.